This T cell receptor (beta chain) was captured in a study of T cell responses to AZD1222 COVID-19 vaccine. Sequenced by immunoSEQ multiplex PCR; TCRdb stores in-frame clones only, minus some. This table has some 120,000 clones, just under 95% appearing once. The CDR3 extends over 13 amino acids. Trimming shortened V by 7 bases and J by 5 bases, and 12 bases separated the two germline ends. The sequenced sample was peripheral blood, obtained on day 0 of AZD1222 vaccination. This sequence was found in an adult in good health. The chain couples TRBV23-1 to TRBJ2-1; a possible D gene is TRBD1 (5 bases). TRBV23-1 is reported as an ORF; its role is uncertain. The CDR3 coding sequence is TGCGCCAGCACCCTGAGACAGCACAATGAGCAGTTCTTC. Protein: CASTLRQHNEQFF.